The 22 T cell receptor beta chains listed next were all sequenced from one sample in a study of blood T cell repertoires in COVID-19. Repertoires were generated with immunoSEQ multiplex PCR, while TCRdb's copy carries only in-frame clones and drops some. The data contain 70,000 to 90,000 clones, 75% to 90% of them singletons. Material: PBMCs or T cells enriched from blood (not recorded which). These TCRs come from a woman between 50 and 59 years old with acute COVID-19.

The rearrangement links TRBV11-2 to TRBJ1-2, with 7 bases matching TRBD1. The ends lost 0 bases at V and 2 bases at J; junction bases unmatched: 3. This CDR3 contains 15 residues. Germline V gene lookup returns CDR1 SGHAT and CDR2 FQNNGV. The CDR3 nucleotides read TGTGCCAGCAGCTTAGATGGACAGGCGAACTATGGCTACACCTTC. It yields the protein CASSLDGQANYGYTF.

This chain connects TRBV5-1 to TRBJ2-1, with D hard to call. CDR3 size: 14 residues. V was clipped by 1 base and J by 7 bases, with 12 bases between them. Germline V gene data show CDR1 as SGHRS and CDR2 as YFSETQ. The CDR3 is CASSLIRGRNEQFF. Written as DNA, the CDR3 is TGCGCCAGCAGCTTGATTCGCGGTAGAAATGAGCAGTTCTTC.

The chain links TRBV11-3 to TRBJ2-1, with TRBD2 matching 10 bases. The germline V gene encodes CDR1 SGHNT and CDR2 YENEEA. The CDR3 runs to 16 residues. The ends lost 5 bases at V and 3 bases at J; junction bases unmatched: 7. Here the CDR3 reads CASSPRLAGLYNEQFF. As DNA, the CDR3 is TGTGCCAGCAGCCCCAGACTAGCGGGCCTCTACAATGAGCAGTTCTTC.

This clone was counted between two and nine times. This sequence joins TRBV2 and TRBJ1-2; maybe TRBD1 (6 bases). This CDR3 comprises 14 residues. V gave up 7 bases and J gave up 2 bases, with 14 bases separating them. CDR1 SNHLY and CDR2 FYNNEI come from the germline V gene. In nucleotides, the CDR3 is TGTGCCAGCACGAGACTCGGACAGAACTATGGCTACACCTTC. It yields the protein CASTRLGQNYGYTF.

This clone was seen a few times. V gene TRBV6-5 combines with J gene TRBJ2-7; 8 bases line up with TRBD1. This CDR3 comprises 14 residues. The germline V gene has CDR1 MNHEY and CDR2 SVGAGI. V was clipped by 4 bases and J by 3 bases; unmatched bases: 5. The CDR3 nucleotides are TGTGCCAGCAGTTCAGTACAGGGGGTCTACGAGCAGTACTTC. This sequence encodes CASSSVQGVYEQYF.

V and J are TRBV5-4 and TRBJ1-1; D gene unclear. Germline V gene data show CDR1 as SGHNT and CDR2 as YYREEE (reference sequence). The CDR3 spans 13 residues. Trimming cost V 3 bases and J 1 base, with 7 bases left between them. CDR3 sequence: CASSSSGNTEAFF. The CDR3 DNA reads TGTGCCAGCAGCTCCAGTGGGAACACTGAAGCTTTCTTT.

The CDR3 nucleotides read TGTGCCAGCAGCTTCCCCCTCTCGGGAACGGATACGCAGTATTTT. This gives the protein CASSFPLSGTDTQYF. J is TRBJ2-3 and V is TRBV7-2; D may be TRBD2 (5 bases). Germline CDR1 reads SGHTA; CDR2 reads FQGNSA. The germline V and J ends were trimmed by 3 bases and 6 bases, with 16 bases remaining between them. The CDR3 is made up of 15 amino acids.

This clone was counted a few times. The chain couples TRBV2 to TRBJ1-5; D call uncertain. The V end was cut by 2 bases, the J end by 11 bases, with 7 bases between. In germline, CDR1 is SNHLY, CDR2 FYNNEI. The CDR3 contains 11 residues. The CDR3, as DNA: TGTGCCAGCAGTGAATACAGAACCCAGCATTTT. It codes for CASSEYRTQHF.

The rearrangement joins TRBV10-1 to TRBJ2-4, with D perhaps TRBD1 (5 bases). The CDR3 is made up of 15 amino acids. Germline lookup yields CDR1 WNHNN and CDR2 SYGVQD (reference sequence). V was shortened by 9 bases and J by 0 bases, with 15 bases between the two germline ends. The CDR3 region has the DNA TGCGCCAGGCCTATGGGGCGACTAGCCAAAAACATTCAGTACTTC. Its protein product is CARPMGRLAKNIQYF.

This rearrangement joins TRBV2 to TRBJ1-2; 10 bases align to TRBD1. With V trimmed by 5 bases and J by 4 bases, 7 bases remained unmatched. The CDR3 runs 15 residues. Germline V gene sequence: CDR1 SNHLY, CDR2 FYNNEI. The CDR3 region has the DNA TGTGCCAGCAGTAACAAGGACAGGGGGACCTATGGCTACACCTTC. Translated, it gives CASSNKDRGTYGYTF.

The CDR3 DNA reads as TGTGCCAGCTCCTGGACAGGCAACACTGAAGCTTTCTTT. Protein: CASSWTGNTEAFF. This sequence joins TRBV18 and TRBJ1-1, with 7 bases matching TRBD1. Germline V lookup: CDR1 KGHSH, CDR2 LQKENI. This CDR3 comprises 13 residues. Trimming took 6 bases from V and 2 from J; bases not matched to a gene: 3. The complete variable domain, with remaining parts taken from reference TRBV18 and TRBJ1-1, reads NAGVMQNPRHLVRRRGQEARLRCSPMKGHSHVYWYRQLPEEGLKFMVYLQKENIIDESGMPKERFSAEFPKEGPSILRIQQVVRGDSAAYFCASSWTGNTEAFFGQGTRLTVV.

This CDR3 reads CASSGGAGDETQYF. For the CDR3, the DNA is TGTGCCAGCAGTGGGGGAGCAGGGGACGAGACCCAGTACTTC. The chain couples TRBV7-9 to TRBJ2-5; weak D call: TRBD1 (6 bases). The V end lost 6 bases, the J end lost 5 bases, and 16 bases lay between the germline ends. Germline V gene sequence: CDR1 SEHNR, CDR2 FQNEAQ (reference sequence). The CDR3 loop spans 14 amino acids.

The chain joins TRBV7-9 to TRBJ2-1, with D perhaps TRBD2 (5 bases). The germline V gene has CDR1 SEHNR and CDR2 FQNEAQ (reference sequence). Trimming pared 3 bases from V and 10 bases from J, leaving 13 bases between. The CDR3 length is 13 residues. The CDR3 sequence is CASSFGGVQEQFF. CDR3 DNA: TGTGCCAGCAGCTTCGGAGGTGTGCAAGAGCAGTTCTTC.

The chain has TRBV13 and TRBJ2-5, with D possibly TRBD2 on 5 matching bases. The CDR3 spans 16 residues. The germline V and J ends were trimmed by 4 bases and 0 bases, with 15 bases remaining between them. Germline loops: CDR1 PRHDT, CDR2 FYEKMQ (reference sequence). DNA for the CDR3: TGTGCCAGCAGCTCTGCAACTACAGCGGACCAAGAGACCCAGTACTTC. Translation: CASSSATTADQETQYF.

J is TRBJ2-7 and V is TRBV23-1; 9 bases match TRBD1. TRBV23-1 carries the ORF label, with uncertain function. The junction had 8 bases not matched to a gene; V was cut back by 4 bases and J by 1 base. This CDR3 comprises 16 residues. The CDR3 DNA reads as TGCGCCAGCAGTCCACAACCGGGACAGGGATCCTACGAGCAGTACTTC. Amino acids: CASSPQPGQGSYEQYF.

J is TRBJ1-1 and V is TRBV5-8, with no clear D. V gave up 4 bases and J gave up 5 bases, with 6 bases separating them. This CDR3 spans 11 amino acids. From germline, CDR1 is SGHTS and CDR2 YDEGEE. This CDR3 reads CASSLVTEAFF. CDR3 DNA sequence: TGTGCCAGCAGCCTCGTGACTGAAGCTTTCTTT.

This clone was seen just once. The V gene is TRBV27, the J gene TRBJ2-1; 8 bases map to TRBD1. CDR1 and CDR2 (germline): MNHEY, SMNVEV (reference sequence). Unmatched junction bases numbered 10, after V lost 6 bases and J lost 12 bases. This CDR3 spans 13 amino acids. In nucleotides, the CDR3 is TGTGCCAGCAGGAGGACAGGGATGGTTGGGCAGTTCTTC. This codes for CASRRTGMVGQFF.

This clone was observed once. The V call is TRBV7-6, the J call TRBJ2-2; TRBD1 is a possible D gene (5 bases). The V and J ends lost 3 bases and 5 bases respectively, with 16 bases between them. Germline V CDR1 and CDR2: SGHVS, FNYEAQ. This CDR3 has 16 amino acids. The CDR3 DNA reads as TGTGCCAGCAGCTTTTTTGAGACAGTAGAGACCGGGGAGCTGTTTTTT. This codes for CASSFFETVETGELFF.

The chain recombines TRBV18 with TRBJ2-3; 7 nucleotides agree with TRBD2. The CDR3 has 17 residues. Germline CDR1 and CDR2: KGHSH and LQKENI. J lost 2 bases, V lost 4 bases, and 12 bases had no gene match. This chain's CDR3 is CASSQTVRERYTDTQYF. CDR3 sequence (DNA): TGTGCCAGCTCACAAACGGTGCGGGAGCGTTACACAGATACGCAGTATTTT.

The V and J genes are TRBV5-6 and TRBJ1-2; D not certain. Per germline, CDR1 SGHDT and CDR2 YYEEEE. The ends were cut back, 0 bases at V and 8 bases at J, with 5 bases in the middle. CDR3 size: 11 residues. The DNA of the CDR3 is TGTGCCAGCAGCTTGGGTCAGGGCTACACCTTC. Its protein is CASSLGQGYTF.

The J gene is TRBJ1-1, the V gene TRBV19, with TRBD1 matching 8 bases. The germline gives CDR1 LNHDA, CDR2 SQIVND (reference sequence). V shed 1 base, J shed 5 bases, and the junction held 3 bases outside the gene matches. The CDR3 consists of 14 residues. CDR3 loop: CASSIGNRGTEAFF. The CDR3 DNA sequence: TGTGCCAGTAGTATAGGGAACAGGGGGACTGAAGCTTTCTTT.

CDR3: CASSLNPGAYEQYF. The CDR3 bases are TGTGCCAGCAGTTTAAATCCGGGGGCCTACGAGCAGTACTTC. V is TRBV27 and J is TRBJ2-7; possibly TRBD2 for D (6 bases). The V end lost 2 bases, the J end lost 2 bases, and 10 bases lay between the germline ends. CDR1 is MNHEY and CDR2 is SMNVEV in the germline V gene (reference sequence). CDR3 length: 14 residues.